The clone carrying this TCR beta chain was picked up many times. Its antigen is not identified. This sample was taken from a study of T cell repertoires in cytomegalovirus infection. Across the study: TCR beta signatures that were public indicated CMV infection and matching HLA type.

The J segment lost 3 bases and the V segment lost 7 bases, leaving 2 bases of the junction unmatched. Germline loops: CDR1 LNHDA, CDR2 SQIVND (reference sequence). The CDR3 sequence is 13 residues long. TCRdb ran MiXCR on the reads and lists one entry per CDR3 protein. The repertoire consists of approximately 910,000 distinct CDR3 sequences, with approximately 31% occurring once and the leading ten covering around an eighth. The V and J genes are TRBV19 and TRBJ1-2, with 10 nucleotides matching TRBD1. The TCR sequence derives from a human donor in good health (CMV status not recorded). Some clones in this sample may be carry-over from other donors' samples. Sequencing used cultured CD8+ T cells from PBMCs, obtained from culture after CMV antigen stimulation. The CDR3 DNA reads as TGTGCCAGTATGGGGACAGGGGACTATGGCTACACCTTC. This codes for CASMGTGDYGYTF.